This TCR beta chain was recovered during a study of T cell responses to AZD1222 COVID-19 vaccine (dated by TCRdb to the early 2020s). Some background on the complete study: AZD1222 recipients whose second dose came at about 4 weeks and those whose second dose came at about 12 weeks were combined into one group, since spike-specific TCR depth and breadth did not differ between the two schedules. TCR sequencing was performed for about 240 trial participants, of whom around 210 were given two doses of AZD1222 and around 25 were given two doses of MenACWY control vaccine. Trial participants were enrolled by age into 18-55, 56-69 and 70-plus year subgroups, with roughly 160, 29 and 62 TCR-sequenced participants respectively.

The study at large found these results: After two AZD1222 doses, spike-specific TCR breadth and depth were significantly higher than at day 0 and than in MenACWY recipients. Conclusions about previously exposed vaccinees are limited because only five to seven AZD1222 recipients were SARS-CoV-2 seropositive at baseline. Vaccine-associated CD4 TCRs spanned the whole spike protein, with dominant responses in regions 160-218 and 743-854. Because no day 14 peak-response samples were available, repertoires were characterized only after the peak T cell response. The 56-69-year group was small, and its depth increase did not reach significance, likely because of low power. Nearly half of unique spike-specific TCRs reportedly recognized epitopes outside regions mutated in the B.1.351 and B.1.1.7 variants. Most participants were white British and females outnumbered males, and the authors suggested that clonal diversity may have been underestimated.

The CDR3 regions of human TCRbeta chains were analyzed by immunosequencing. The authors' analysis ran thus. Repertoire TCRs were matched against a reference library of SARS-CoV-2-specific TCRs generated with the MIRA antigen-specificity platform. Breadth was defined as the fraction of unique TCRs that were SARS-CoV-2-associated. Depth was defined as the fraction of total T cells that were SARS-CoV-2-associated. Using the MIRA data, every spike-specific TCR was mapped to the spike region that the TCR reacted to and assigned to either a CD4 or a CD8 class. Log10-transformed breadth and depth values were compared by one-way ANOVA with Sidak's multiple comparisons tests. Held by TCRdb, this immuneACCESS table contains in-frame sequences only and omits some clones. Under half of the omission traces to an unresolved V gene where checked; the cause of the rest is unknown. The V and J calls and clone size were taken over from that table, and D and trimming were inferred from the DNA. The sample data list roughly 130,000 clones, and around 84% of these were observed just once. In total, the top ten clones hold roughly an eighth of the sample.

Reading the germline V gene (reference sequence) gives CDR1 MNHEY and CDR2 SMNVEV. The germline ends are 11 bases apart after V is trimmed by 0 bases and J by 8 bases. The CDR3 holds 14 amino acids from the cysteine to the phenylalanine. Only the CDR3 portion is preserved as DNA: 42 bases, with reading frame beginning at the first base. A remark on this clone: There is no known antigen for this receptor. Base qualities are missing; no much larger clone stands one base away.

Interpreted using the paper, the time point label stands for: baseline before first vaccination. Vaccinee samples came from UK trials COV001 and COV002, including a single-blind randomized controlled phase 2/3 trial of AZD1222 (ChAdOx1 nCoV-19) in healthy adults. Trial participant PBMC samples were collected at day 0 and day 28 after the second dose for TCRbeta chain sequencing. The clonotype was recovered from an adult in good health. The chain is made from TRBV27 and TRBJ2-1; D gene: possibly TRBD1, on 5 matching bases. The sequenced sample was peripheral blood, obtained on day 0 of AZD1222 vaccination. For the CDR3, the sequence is CASSLSRQQDEQFF. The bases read TGTGCCAGCAGTTTATCACGGCAACAGGATGAGCAGTTCTTC.